What follows is one TCR beta chain and its context. Its cognate antigen is unknown. TCRdb keeps only in-frame clones here, not all; method: immunoSEQ multiplex PCR. Found here are about 100,000 clones, about nine tenths of them singletons; the top ten hold around 0.2%. The sample comes from a study of graft-versus-host responses after intestinal transplantation. Background on the study: Those transplanted obtained multivisceral, liver-intestinal, or isolated intestinal grafts. Induction with anti-thymocyte globulin, then tacrolimus and steroids for around three years, was given to all recipients.

The study's findings and limits: There were GvH clones found in recipient marrow, and some of them appeared first in ileum or blood. HvG clone declines early post-transplant were associated with peak circulating GvH levels.

Trimming stripped 3 bases from V and 8 bases from J, with 16 bases between. The germline CDR1 and CDR2 sequences are MDHEN and SYDVKM. The CDR3 sequence is 14 residues long. This TCR came from a human donor who was the organ donor for an intestinal transplant. This chain links TRBV28 with TRBJ1-1, with D perhaps TRBD1 (6 bases). The specimen was unstimulated CD4+ T cells sorted from spleen or lymph node cells, collected before transplant. CDR3 DNA sequence: TGTGCCAGCAGTTTTCCAGGGGTGGAAGCCGAAGCTTTCTTT. Amino acids: CASSFPGVEAEAFF.